This T cell receptor (beta chain) emerged from a study of blood T cells in healthy people across ages. Notes on the study in general: The recorded TCR beta diversity per million T cells decreased in a roughly linear manner with age.

This clonotype has only a few counts. Its antigen is undetermined. With a J-beta primer mix and a sample-barcoded 5' primer, a second PCR ran about 6 to 11 cycles. Unique molecular identifiers of 12 random nucleotides labeled each cDNA. TCRdb fed the 5' RACE reads into MiXCR, producing one record per CDR3 protein. The sample includes some 710,000 distinct CDR3 sequences, about half of them seen just once. The germline gives CDR1 MGHDK, CDR2 SYGVNS. The CDR3 totals 15 residues. V was clipped by 6 bases and J by 2 bases; unmatched bases: 6. The V and J genes are TRBV25-1 and TRBJ2-5; 10 nucleotides line up with TRBD2. What was sequenced was blood. The clonotype comes from a man older than 75 in good health. As DNA, the CDR3 is TGTGCCAGCAGGGCTTGGACTAGCGGACAAGAGACCCAGTACTTC. Translating it yields CASRAWTSGQETQYF.